Below, 21 T cell receptor beta chains from the same sample are listed, as sequenced in a study of cytomegalovirus exposure and HLA in healthy donors. Use of 60 Vbeta and 13 Jbeta primers characterized the PCR. Data came from immunoSEQ multiplex PCR; TCRdb stores just in-frame clones and leaves some out. The table records about 98,000 clones, approximately 80% of them present only once. Sequenced sample: PBMCs. All receptors come from a female donor in good health and CMV-seropositive.

The chain uses TRBV9 and TRBJ2-7; a possible D gene is TRBD1 (6 bases). The V gene's germline CDR1 is SGDLS and CDR2 YYNGEE. The CDR3 loop spans 14 amino acids. Trimming cost V 4 bases and J 2 bases, with 13 bases left between them. The CDR3, as DNA: TGTGCCAGCAGCCCTCCGGGACAAACCTACGAGCAGTACTTC. It codes for CASSPPGQTYEQYF.

This chain joins TRBV10-1 and TRBJ2-5, with 7 bases lining up with TRBD2. The CDR3 covers 13 residues. Trimming removed 6 bases from V and 3 bases from J; junction bases left unmatched: 4. The germline CDR1 and CDR2 sequences are WNHNN and SYGVQD (reference sequence). CDR3 in amino acids: CASRRSGEETQYF. The CDR3 DNA reads TGCGCCAGCAGAAGGAGCGGGGAAGAGACCCAGTACTTC.

The chain links TRBV6-5 to TRBJ1-1, with D possibly TRBD1 on 5 matching bases. This CDR3 region has 14 residues. Germline V gene lookup returns CDR1 MNHEY and CDR2 SVGAGI. V was pared by 2 bases and J by 7 bases, with 14 bases between. The CDR3 loop is CASSYVGGELEAFF. For the CDR3, the DNA is TGTGCCAGCAGTTACGTCGGGGGGGAACTTGAAGCTTTCTTT.

The chain combines TRBV9 with TRBJ2-7; D may be TRBD2 (7 bases). The V end was cut by 4 bases, the J end by 1 base, with 12 bases between. This CDR3 is built from 14 residues. Germline CDR1 SGDLS, CDR2 YYNGEE. CDR3 DNA: TGTGCCAGCAGCAGGGGGGGAATATCCTACGAGCAGTACTTC. This sequence encodes CASSRGGISYEQYF. Variable domain in full (rest from reference TRBV9 and TRBJ2-7): DSGVTQTPKHLITATGQRVTLRCSPRSGDLSVYWYQQSLDQGLQFLIQYYNGEERAKGNILERFSAQQFPDLHSELNLSSLELGDSALYFCASSRGGISYEQYFGPGTRLTVT.

The CDR3 sequence: CASSLGLAGVSTDTQYF. In nucleotides, the CDR3 is TGCGCCAGCAGCTTGGGACTAGCGGGGGTTAGCACAGATACGCAGTATTTT. V gene TRBV5-1 combines with J gene TRBJ2-3; 12 nucleotides match TRBD2. V dropped 0 bases and J dropped 0; count of bases not matched to a gene: 2. CDR1 and CDR2 (germline): SGHRS, YFSETQ. The CDR3 is 17 residues long.

The gene calls are TRBV2 and TRBJ2-5; TRBD2 matches at 9 bases. Trimming at V came to 7 bases and at J to 11 bases, leaving 14 bases not matched to a gene. Germline V gene lookup returns CDR1 SNHLY and CDR2 FYNNEI. This CDR3 spans 14 amino acids. CDR3 in amino acids: CASTFRLAARGQYF. DNA of the CDR3: TGTGCCAGCACCTTCAGACTAGCGGCCAGGGGGCAGTACTTC.

In regard to this clone: Compared with germline, one end of the junction differs, possibly owing to a read error. The V gene is TRBV7-9, the J gene TRBJ1-1; TRBD1 is a possible D gene (5 bases). CDR3 size: 14 residues. Germline CDR1 and CDR2: SEHNR and FQNEAQ (reference sequence). CDR3 nucleotides: TGTTCCAGCAGCTTCAATCAGGGGAACACTGAAGCTTTCTTT. Protein product: CSSSFNQGNTEAFF.

This chain joins TRBV15 and TRBJ1-1; tentatively, D is TRBD1 (5 bases). The CDR3 totals 13 residues. V lost 7 bases to trimming and J lost 9 bases, with 18 bases between them. Germline V lookup: CDR1 LNHNV, CDR2 YYDKDF (reference sequence). The CDR3 spells CATTGGLIEKAFF. Written as DNA, the CDR3 is TGTGCCACCACGGGGGGTTTGATTGAAAAAGCTTTCTTT. The variable domain in full, completed from reference TRBV15 and TRBJ1-1, reads DAMVIQNPRYQVTQFGKPVTLSCSQTLNHNVMYWYQQKSSQAPKLLFHYYDKDFNNEADTPDNFQSRRPNTSFCFLDIRSPGLGDTAMYLCATTGGLIEKAFFGQGTRLTVV.

V usage is TRBV5-1 and J usage is TRBJ1-5, with D tentatively TRBD1 (5 bases). In germline, CDR1 is SGHRS, CDR2 YFSETQ. The CDR3 has 18 residues. With 0 bases removed from V and 4 bases from J, the gap between germline ends came to 20 bases. Here the CDR3 DNA reads TGCGCCAGCAGCTTGGGGGGCACGGTCGTCGAATTAAATCAGCCCCAGCATTTT. As protein: CASSLGGTVVELNQPQHF.

The V gene is TRBV30, the J gene TRBJ1-5; D remains ambiguous. This CDR3 has 13 amino acids. Trimming removed 5 bases at V and 3 bases at J, with 11 bases between. From germline, CDR1 is GTSNPN and CDR2 SVGIG (reference sequence). For the CDR3, the DNA is TGTGCCTGGGGGAGCACCCACAATCAGCCCCAGCATTTT. Its protein is CAWGSTHNQPQHF.

The V call is TRBV29-1, the J call TRBJ1-2; 7 nucleotides agree with TRBD1. The V and J ends lost 3 bases and 4 bases, in that order; junction bases with no gene match: 5. The CDR3 is made up of 13 amino acids. Germline CDR1 is SQVTM and CDR2 is ANQGSEA. The chain's CDR3 is CSVDRGEGYGYTF. The DNA for the CDR3 is TGCAGCGTTGACAGGGGGGAAGGCTATGGCTACACCTTC.

The rearrangement uses TRBV7-9 and TRBJ2-5, with 9 bases identical to TRBD1. Trimming took 3 bases from V and 5 from J; bases not matched to a gene: 7. Germline V gene data show CDR1 as SEHNR and CDR2 as FQNEAQ (reference sequence). The CDR3 is 15 residues long. The CDR3 DNA follows: TGTGCCAGCAGCTTTTTACAGGGGGCGCGGGAGACCCAGTACTTC. Translated: CASSFLQGARETQYF.

The rearrangement links TRBV7-7 to TRBJ2-7, with D hard to call. This CDR3 has 14 amino acids. The germline V gene has CDR1 SSHAT and CDR2 FNYEAQ (reference sequence). V was clipped by 5 bases and J by 2 bases, with 13 bases between them. CDR3 coding DNA: TGTGCCAGCAGCCCAGAGACAAACACCTACGAGCAGTACTTC. The encoded protein is CASSPETNTYEQYF. The whole variable domain, remainder taken from reference TRBV7-7 and TRBJ2-7, is GAGVSQSPRYKVTKRGQDVTLRCDPISSHATLYWYQQALGQGPEFLTYFNYEAQPDKSGLPSDRFSAERPEGSISTLTIQRTEQRDSAMYRCASSPETNTYEQYFGPGTRLTVT.

As to this clone: This CDR3 is also generated by other DNA sequences in the sample. The V and J genes are TRBV10-2 and TRBJ2-7; TRBD1 aligns across 9 bases. V shed 0 bases and J 4 bases; nucleotides not matched to a gene: 4. This CDR3 has 15 residues. The germline gives CDR1 WSHSY, CDR2 SAAADI. CDR3 DNA sequence: TGCGCCAGCAGTGAGTCTGACAGGGGGGATTACGAGCAGTACTTC. Protein: CASSESDRGDYEQYF.

The V and J genes are TRBV28 and TRBJ1-1; 7 bases are shared with TRBD1. The V segment lost 6 bases and the J segment 5 bases; nucleotides outside the gene matches: 9. Looked up from germline, CDR1 is MDHEN and CDR2 is SYDVKM. The CDR3 is made up of 14 amino acids. The CDR3 nucleotides are TGTGCCAGCAGGGAGCCGACAGGGAAAACTGAAGCTTTCTTT. Translating it yields CASREPTGKTEAFF.

The V and J genes are TRBV10-1 and TRBJ2-7, with TRBD2 as a possible D gene (6 bases). This CDR3 spans 13 amino acids. V lost 4 bases to trimming and J lost 3 bases, with 10 bases between them. The germline gives CDR1 WNHNN, CDR2 SYGVQD (reference sequence). Here the CDR3 reads CASSGSDYYEQYF. CDR3 nucleotides: TGCGCCAGCAGTGGTTCGGACTACTACGAGCAGTACTTC.

This rearrangement joins TRBV19 to TRBJ1-1, with a tentative D call TRBD1 (5 bases). This CDR3 comprises 15 residues. V lost 6 bases to trimming and J lost 0 bases, with 14 bases between them. The germline V gene encodes CDR1 LNHDA and CDR2 SQIVND (reference sequence). The CDR3 sequence is CASSSPGSVNTEAFF. DNA for the CDR3: TGTGCCAGTAGCAGTCCAGGGTCGGTGAACACTGAAGCTTTCTTT.

As regards this clone: The sample has other DNA sequences that encode this CDR3 too. CDR3 sequence: CASSQENGQMNTEAFF. For the CDR3, the DNA is TGCGCCAGCAGCCAAGAGAACGGTCAAATGAACACTGAAGCTTTCTTT. This chain uses TRBV4-1 with TRBJ1-1; D gene uncertain. Germline V gene sequence: CDR1 MGHRA, CDR2 YSYEKL. The CDR3 extends over 16 amino acids. With 0 bases removed from V and 0 bases from J, the gap between germline ends came to 11 bases.

V and J are TRBV28 and TRBJ2-5, with 7 bases lining up with TRBD1. The CDR3 has 14 amino acids. Germline trimming cut 2 bases from V and 5 bases from J; bases unmatched to any gene: 5. Looked up from germline, CDR1 is MDHEN and CDR2 is SYDVKM. CDR3 sequence: CASSLALGGETQYF. CDR3 coding DNA: TGTGCCAGCAGTTTAGCACTAGGGGGCGAGACCCAGTACTTC.

The V call is TRBV7-6, the J call TRBJ2-7; 9 positions agree with TRBD2. V dropped 1 base and J dropped 4; count of bases not matched to a gene: 5. The CDR3 sequence is 15 residues long. Germline-derived CDR1 and CDR2 are SGHVS and FNYEAQ. The CDR3: CASSLGTSGQYEQYF. CDR3 DNA sequence: TGTGCCAGCAGCTTAGGTACTAGCGGGCAATACGAGCAGTACTTC.

This clone was recorded a few times. The J gene is TRBJ1-3, the V gene TRBV25-1, with D uncertain. V gave up 2 bases and J gave up 2 bases, with 7 bases separating them. The CDR3 is 14 amino acids. Germline values: CDR1 MGHDK, CDR2 SYGVNS. Here the CDR3 DNA reads TGTGCCAGCAGTGAAGAGAGGACTGGAAACACCATATATTTT. Protein sequence: CASSEERTGNTIYF. The whole variable domain, remainder taken from reference TRBV25-1 and TRBJ1-3, is EADIYQTPRYLVIGTGKKITLECSQTMGHDKMYWYQQDPGMELHLIHYSYGVNSTEKGDLSSESTVSRIRTEHFPLTLESARPSHTSQYLCASSEERTGNTIYFGEGSWLTVV.